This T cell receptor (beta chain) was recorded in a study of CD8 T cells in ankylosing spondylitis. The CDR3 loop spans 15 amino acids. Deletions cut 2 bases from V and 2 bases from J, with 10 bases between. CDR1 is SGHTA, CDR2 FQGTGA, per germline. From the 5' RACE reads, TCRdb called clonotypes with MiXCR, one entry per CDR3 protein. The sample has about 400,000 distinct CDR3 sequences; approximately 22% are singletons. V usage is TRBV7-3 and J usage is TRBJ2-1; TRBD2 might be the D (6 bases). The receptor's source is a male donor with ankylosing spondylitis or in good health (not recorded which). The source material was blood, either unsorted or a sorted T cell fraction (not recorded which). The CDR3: CASSLQAGTYNEQFF. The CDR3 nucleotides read TGTGCCAGCAGCTTACAGGCGGGGACCTACAATGAGCAGTTCTTC.